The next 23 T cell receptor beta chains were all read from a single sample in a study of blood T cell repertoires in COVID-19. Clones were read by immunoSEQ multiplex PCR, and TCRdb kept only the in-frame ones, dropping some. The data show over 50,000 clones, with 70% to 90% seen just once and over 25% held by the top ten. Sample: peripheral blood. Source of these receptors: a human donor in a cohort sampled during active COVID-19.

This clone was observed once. Written as DNA, the CDR3 is TGTGCCAGCAGTTACGCCGGGACTGCAAGGGTCTATGGCTACACCTTC. It yields the protein CASSYAGTARVYGYTF. The genes are TRBV6-2 or TRBV6-3 and TRBJ1-2; D possibly corresponds to TRBD1 (5 bases). Per germline, CDR1 MNHEY and CDR2 SVGEGT. V lost 2 bases and J lost 4, with 17 bases in between. CDR3 size: 16 residues.

In DNA, the CDR3 is TGTGCCAGCAGATCTACAGGGGGAAGTCGATATGGCTACACCTTC. Translation: CASRSTGGSRYGYTF. V is TRBV13 and J is TRBJ1-2; 8 positions match TRBD1. V dropped 6 bases and J dropped 5; count of bases not matched to a gene: 11. The CDR3 has 15 residues. Germline V gene data show CDR1 as PRHDT and CDR2 as FYEKMQ (reference sequence).

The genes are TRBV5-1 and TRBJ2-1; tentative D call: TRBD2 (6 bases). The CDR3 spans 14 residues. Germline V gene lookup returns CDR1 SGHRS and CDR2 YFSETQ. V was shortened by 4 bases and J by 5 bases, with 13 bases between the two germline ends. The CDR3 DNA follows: TGCGCCAGCAGCACCAGACTAGACCACAATGAGCAGTTCTTC. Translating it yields CASSTRLDHNEQFF. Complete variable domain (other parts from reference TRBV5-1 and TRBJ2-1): KAGVTQTPRYLIKTRGQQVTLSCSPISGHRSVSWYQQTPGQGLQFLFEYFSETQRNKGNFPGRFSGRQFSNSRSEMNVSTLELGDSALYLCASSTRLDHNEQFFGPGTRLTVL.

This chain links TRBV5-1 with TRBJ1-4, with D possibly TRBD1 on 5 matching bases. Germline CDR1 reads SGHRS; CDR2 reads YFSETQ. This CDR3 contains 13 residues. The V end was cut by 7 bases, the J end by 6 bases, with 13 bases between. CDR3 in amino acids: CASGSRVDEKLFF. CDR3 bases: TGCGCCAGCGGCTCCAGGGTGGATGAAAAACTGTTTTTT.

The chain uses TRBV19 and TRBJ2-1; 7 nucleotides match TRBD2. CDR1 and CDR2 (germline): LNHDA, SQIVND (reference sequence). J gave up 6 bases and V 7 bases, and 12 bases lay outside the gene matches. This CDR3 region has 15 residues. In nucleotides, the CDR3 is TGTGCCAGTACCCGATGGGGGGGGATCGGCAATGAGCAGTTCTTC. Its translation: CASTRWGGIGNEQFF.

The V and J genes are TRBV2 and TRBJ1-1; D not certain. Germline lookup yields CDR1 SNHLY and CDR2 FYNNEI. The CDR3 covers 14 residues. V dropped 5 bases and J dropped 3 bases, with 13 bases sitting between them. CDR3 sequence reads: CASSLMTPDTEAFF. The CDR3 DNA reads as TGTGCCAGCAGTCTCATGACACCTGACACTGAAGCTTTCTTT.

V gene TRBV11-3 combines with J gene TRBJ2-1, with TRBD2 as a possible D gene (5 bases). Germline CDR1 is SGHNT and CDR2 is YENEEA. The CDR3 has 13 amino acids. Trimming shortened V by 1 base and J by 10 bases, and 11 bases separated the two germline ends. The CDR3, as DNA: TGTGCCAGCAGCTTAGGGGAGCTACGGGAGCAGTTCTTC. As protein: CASSLGELREQFF.

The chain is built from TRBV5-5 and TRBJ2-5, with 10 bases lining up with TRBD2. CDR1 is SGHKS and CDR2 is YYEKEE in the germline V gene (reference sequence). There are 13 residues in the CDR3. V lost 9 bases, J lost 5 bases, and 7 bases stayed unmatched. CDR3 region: CATWGAGGETQYF. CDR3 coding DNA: TGTGCCACCTGGGGAGCGGGAGGGGAGACCCAGTACTTC.

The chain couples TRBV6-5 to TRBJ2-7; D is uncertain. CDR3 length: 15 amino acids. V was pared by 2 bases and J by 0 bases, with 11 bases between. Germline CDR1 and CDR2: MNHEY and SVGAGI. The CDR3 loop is CASSYTYTSSYEQYF. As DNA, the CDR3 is TGTGCCAGCAGTTACACGTACACCAGCTCCTACGAGCAGTACTTC.

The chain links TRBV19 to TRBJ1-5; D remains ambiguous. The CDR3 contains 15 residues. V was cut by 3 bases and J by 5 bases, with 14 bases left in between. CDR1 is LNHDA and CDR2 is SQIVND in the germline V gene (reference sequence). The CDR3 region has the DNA TGTGCCAGTAGTATCCTCCTGAGGGTCGATCAGCCCCAGCATTTT. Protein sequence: CASSILLRVDQPQHF.

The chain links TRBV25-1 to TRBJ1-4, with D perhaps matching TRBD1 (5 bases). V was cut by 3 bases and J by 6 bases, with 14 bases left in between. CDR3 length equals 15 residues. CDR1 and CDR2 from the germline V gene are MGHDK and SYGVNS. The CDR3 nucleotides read TGTGCCAGCAGTGAGGGGGGGAAAGGGCATGAAAAACTGTTTTTT. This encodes CASSEGGKGHEKLFF.

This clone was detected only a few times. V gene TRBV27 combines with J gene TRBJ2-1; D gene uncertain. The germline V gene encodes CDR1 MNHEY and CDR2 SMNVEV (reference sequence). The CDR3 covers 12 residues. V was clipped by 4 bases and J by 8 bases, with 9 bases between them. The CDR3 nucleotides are TGTGCCAGCAGTTCTCCTTTAGATGAGCAGTTCTTC. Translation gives CASSSPLDEQFF.

CDR3 DNA sequence: TGTGCCATTAGCCTCGGCGGGGGTGTCCCAAGCTCCTACGAGCAGTACTTC. Its protein is CAISLGGGVPSSYEQYF. V is TRBV2 and J is TRBJ2-7; 7 bases line up with TRBD2. Germline trimming cut 10 bases from V and 0 bases from J; bases unmatched to any gene: 18. The CDR3 covers 17 residues. Germline lookup yields CDR1 SNHLY and CDR2 FYNNEI.

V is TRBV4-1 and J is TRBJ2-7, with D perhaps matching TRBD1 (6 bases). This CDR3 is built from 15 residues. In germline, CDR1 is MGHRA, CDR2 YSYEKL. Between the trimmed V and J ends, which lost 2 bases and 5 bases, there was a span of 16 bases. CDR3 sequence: CASSQPALGANEQYF. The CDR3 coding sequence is TGCGCCAGCAGCCAACCCGCGTTGGGGGCCAACGAGCAGTACTTC.

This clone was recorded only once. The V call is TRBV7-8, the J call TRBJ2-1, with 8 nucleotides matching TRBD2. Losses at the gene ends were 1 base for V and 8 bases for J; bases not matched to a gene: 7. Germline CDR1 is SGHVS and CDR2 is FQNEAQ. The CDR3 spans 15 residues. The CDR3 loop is CASSLEVTSVDEQFF. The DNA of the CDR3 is TGTGCCAGCAGCTTAGAGGTGACTAGCGTTGATGAGCAGTTCTTC.

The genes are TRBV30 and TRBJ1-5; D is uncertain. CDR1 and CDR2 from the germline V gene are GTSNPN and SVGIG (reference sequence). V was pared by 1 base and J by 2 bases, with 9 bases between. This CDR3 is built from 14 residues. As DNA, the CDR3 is TGTGCCTGGAGTGCGGGGATGGGCAATCAGCCCCAGCATTTT. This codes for CAWSAGMGNQPQHF.

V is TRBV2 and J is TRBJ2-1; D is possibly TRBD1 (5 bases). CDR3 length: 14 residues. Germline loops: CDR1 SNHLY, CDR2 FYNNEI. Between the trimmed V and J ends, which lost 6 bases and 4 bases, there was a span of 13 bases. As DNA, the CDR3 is TGTGCCAGCAGGGGCGGACAATCGTACAATGAGCAGTTCTTC. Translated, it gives CASRGGQSYNEQFF.

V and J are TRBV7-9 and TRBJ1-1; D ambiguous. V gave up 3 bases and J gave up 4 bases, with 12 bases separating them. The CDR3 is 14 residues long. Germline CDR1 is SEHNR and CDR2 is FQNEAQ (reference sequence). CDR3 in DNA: TGTGCCAGCAGCTTCGGTCTAGGGAGCACTGAAGCTTTCTTT. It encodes CASSFGLGSTEAFF.

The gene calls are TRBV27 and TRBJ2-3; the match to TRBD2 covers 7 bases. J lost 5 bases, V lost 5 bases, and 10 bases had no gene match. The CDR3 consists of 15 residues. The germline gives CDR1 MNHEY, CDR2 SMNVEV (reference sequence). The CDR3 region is CASSPRLGGEDTQYF. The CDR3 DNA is TGTGCCAGCAGTCCACGTTTGGGGGGGGAAGATACGCAGTATTTT.

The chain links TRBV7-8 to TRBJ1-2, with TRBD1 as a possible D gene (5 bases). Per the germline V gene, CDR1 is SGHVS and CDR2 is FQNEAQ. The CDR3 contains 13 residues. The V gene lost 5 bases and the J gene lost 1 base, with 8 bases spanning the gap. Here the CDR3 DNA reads TGTGCCAGCAGCGAACAGGTTAACTATGGCTACACCTTC. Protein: CASSEQVNYGYTF.

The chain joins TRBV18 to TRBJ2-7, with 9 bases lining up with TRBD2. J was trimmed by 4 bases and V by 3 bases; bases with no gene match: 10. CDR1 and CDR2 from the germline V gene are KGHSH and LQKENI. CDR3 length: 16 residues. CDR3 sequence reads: CASSPPGAGGEYEQYF. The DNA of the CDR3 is TGTGCCAGCTCACCCCCCGGGGCGGGAGGGGAATACGAGCAGTACTTC.

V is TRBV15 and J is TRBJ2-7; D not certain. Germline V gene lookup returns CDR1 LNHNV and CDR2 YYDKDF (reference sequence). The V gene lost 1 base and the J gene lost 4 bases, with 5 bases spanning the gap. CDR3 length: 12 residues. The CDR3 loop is CATSRGLYEQYF. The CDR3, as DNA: TGTGCCACCAGCAGAGGGCTTTACGAGCAGTACTTC.

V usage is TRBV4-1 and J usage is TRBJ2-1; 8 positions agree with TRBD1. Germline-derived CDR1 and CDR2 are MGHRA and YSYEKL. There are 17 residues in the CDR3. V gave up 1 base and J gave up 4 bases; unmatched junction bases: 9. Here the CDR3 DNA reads TGCGCCAGCAGCCAAGCCTCCCAGGGGGCGAAGTACAATGAGCAGTTCTTC. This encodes CASSQASQGAKYNEQFF.